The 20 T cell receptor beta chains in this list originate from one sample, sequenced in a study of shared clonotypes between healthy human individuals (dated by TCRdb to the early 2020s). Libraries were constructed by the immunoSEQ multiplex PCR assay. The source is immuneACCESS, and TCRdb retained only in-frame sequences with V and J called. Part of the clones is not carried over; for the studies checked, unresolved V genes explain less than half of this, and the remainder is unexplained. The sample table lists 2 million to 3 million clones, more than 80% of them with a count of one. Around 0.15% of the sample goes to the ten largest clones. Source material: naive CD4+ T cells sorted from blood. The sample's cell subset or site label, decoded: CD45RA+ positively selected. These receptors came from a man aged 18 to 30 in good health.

CDR3 coding DNA: TGTGCCAGCAGCTTAGCGACAGGGGCCTACAATGAGCAGTTCTTC. It codes for CASSLATGAYNEQFF. The chain uses TRBV7-6 and TRBJ2-1, with 8 positions matching TRBD1. The CDR3 totals 15 residues. Germline V gene sequence: CDR1 SGHVS, CDR2 FNYEAQ. V shed 0 bases, J shed 2 bases, and the junction held 0 bases outside the gene matches.

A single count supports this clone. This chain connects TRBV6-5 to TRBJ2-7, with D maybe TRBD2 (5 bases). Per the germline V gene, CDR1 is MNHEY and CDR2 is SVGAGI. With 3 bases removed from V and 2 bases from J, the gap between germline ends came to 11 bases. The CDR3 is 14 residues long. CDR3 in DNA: TGTGCCAGCAGTTATGCCACGGGGACCTACGAGCAGTACTTC. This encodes CASSYATGTYEQYF.

The DNA of the CDR3 is TGTGCCAGCAGCCCGACAGTCTCTGGAAACACCATATATTTT. It codes for CASSPTVSGNTIYF. The V gene is TRBV7-8, the J gene TRBJ1-3, with D possibly being TRBD1 (5 bases). Looked up from germline, CDR1 is SGHVS and CDR2 is FQNEAQ. This CDR3 has 14 residues. Deletions cut 5 bases from V and 0 bases from J, with 8 bases between.

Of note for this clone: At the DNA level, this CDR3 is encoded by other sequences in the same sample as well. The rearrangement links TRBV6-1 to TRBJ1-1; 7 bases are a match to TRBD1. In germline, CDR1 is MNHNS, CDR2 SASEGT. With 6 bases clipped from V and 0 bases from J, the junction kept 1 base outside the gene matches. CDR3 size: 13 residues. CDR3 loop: CASRDRLNTEAFF. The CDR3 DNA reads TGTGCCAGCAGGGACAGGTTGAACACTGAAGCTTTCTTT.

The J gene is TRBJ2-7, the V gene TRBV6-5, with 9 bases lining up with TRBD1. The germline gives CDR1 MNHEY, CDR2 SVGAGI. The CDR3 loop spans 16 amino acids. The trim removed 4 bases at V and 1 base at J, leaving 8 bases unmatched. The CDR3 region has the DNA TGTGCCAGCAGTTCGCCGGACAGGGGAGGATCCTACGAGCAGTACTTC. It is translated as CASSSPDRGGSYEQYF.

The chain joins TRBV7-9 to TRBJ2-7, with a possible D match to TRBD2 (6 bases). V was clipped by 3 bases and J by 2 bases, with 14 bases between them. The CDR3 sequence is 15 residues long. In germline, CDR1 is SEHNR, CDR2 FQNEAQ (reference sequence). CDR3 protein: CASSLEAGSTYEQYF. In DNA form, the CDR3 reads TGTGCCAGCAGCTTGGAGGCCGGGAGTACCTACGAGCAGTACTTC.

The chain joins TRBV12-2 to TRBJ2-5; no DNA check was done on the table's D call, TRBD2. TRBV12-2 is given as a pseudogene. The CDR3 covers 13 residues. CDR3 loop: CASRLGLEETQYF. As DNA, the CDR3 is TGTGCAAGTCGCTTAGGACTCGAAGAGACCCAGTACTTC.

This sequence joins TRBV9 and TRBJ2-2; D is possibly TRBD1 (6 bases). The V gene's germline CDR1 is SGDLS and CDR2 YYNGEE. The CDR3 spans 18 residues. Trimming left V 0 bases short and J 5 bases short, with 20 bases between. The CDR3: CASSVDPAGAGATGELFF. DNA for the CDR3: TGTGCCAGCAGCGTAGACCCCGCAGGGGCAGGAGCGACCGGGGAGCTGTTTTTT.

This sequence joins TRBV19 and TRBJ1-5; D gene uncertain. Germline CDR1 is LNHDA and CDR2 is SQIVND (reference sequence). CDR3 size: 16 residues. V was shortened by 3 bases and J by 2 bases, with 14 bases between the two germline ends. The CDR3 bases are TGTGCCAGTAGTATTAATACGGCGGAAGGCAATCAGCCCCAGCATTTT. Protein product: CASSINTAEGNQPQHF.

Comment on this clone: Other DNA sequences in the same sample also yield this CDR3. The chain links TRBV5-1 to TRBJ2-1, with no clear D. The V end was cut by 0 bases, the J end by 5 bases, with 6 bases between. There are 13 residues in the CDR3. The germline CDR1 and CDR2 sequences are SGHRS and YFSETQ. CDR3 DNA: TGCGCCAGCAGCTTGGGGCCAGACAATGAGCAGTTCTTC. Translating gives CASSLGPDNEQFF.

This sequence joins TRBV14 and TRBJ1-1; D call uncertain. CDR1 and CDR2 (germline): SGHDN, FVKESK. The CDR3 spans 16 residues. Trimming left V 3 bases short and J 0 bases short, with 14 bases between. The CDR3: CASSQRPDRVNTEAFF. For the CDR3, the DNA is TGTGCCAGCAGCCAGAGGCCCGATCGAGTGAACACTGAAGCTTTCTTT.

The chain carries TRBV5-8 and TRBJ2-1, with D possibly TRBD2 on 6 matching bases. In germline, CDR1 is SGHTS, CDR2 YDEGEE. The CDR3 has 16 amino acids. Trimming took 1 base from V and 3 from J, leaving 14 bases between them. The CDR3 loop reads CASSLWEGRGYNEQFF. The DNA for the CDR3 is TGTGCCAGCAGCTTGTGGGAAGGGCGGGGCTACAATGAGCAGTTCTTC.

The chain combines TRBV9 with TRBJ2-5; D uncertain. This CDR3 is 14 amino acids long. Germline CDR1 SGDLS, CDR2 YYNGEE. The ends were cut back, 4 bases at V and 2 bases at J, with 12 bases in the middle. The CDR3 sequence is CASSNGPAQETQYF. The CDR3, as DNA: TGTGCCAGCAGCAACGGCCCGGCGCAAGAGACCCAGTACTTC.

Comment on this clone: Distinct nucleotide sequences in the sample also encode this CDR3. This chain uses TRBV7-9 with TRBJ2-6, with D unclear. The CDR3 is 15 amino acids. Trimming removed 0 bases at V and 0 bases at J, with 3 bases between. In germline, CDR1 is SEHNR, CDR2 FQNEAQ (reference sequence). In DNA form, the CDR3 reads TGTGCCAGCAGCTTAGCAGGCTCTGGGGCCAACGTCCTGACTTTC. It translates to CASSLAGSGANVLTF.

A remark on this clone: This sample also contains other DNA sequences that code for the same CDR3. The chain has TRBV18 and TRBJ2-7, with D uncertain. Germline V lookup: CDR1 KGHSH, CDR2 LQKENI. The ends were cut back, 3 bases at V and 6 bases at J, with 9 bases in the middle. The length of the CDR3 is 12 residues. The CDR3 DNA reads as TGTGCCAGCTCACCCCCGGTCGGCGAGCAGTACTTC. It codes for CASSPPVGEQYF.

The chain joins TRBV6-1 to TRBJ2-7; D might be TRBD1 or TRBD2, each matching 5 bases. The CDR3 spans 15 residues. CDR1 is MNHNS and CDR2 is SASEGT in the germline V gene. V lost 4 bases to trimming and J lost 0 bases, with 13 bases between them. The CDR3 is CASSGGVLPSYEQYF. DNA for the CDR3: TGTGCCAGCAGTGGAGGGGTTCTACCCTCCTACGAGCAGTACTTC.

The CDR3 loop reads CASSPVRDEQFF. In DNA, the CDR3 is TGTGCCAGCAGTCCTGTCAGGGATGAGCAGTTCTTC. This chain links TRBV6-6 with TRBJ2-1; a possible D gene is TRBD1 (5 bases). Between the trimmed V and J ends, which lost 5 bases and 8 bases, there was a span of 10 bases. Germline assignment: CDR1 MNHNY and CDR2 SVGAGI (reference sequence). The CDR3 length is 12 residues.

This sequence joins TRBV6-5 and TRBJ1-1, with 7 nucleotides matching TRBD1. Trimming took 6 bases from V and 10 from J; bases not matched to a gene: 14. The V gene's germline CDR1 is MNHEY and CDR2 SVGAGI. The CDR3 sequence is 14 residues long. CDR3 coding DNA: TGTGCCAGCAGCCGCCCAGGGGGGGGGCGGGCAGCTTTCTTT. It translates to CASSRPGGGRAAFF.

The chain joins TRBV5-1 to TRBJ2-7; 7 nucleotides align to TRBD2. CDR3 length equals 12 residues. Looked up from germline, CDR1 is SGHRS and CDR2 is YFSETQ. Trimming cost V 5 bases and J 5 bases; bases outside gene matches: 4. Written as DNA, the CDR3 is TGCGCCAGCAGGACGGGAGGCAACGAGCAGTACTTC. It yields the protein CASRTGGNEQYF.

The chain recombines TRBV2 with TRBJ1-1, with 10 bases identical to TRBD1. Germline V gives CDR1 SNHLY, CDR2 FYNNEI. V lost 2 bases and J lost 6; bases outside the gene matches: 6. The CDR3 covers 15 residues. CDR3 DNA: TGTGCCAGCAGTGAATACCGGGACAGGGGCGCTGAAGCTTTCTTT. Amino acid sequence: CASSEYRDRGAEAFF.